This TCR beta chain derives from a study of T cells after yellow fever vaccination. About the research overall: The SMART-Seq v4 Ultra Low Input method served to prepare the low-cell-number fractions. Study-wide results and caveats: It was a weaker secondary response, yet one that peaked faster, at day 5 versus 15. Post-booster samples contained most primary-vaccination clones (around 95% CD4, approximately 88% CD8).

A word on this clonotype: Its antigen remains unidentified.

TCRdb analysed the 5' RACE reads with MiXCR anew, one entry per CDR3 protein. The profile shows about 300,000 distinct CDR3 sequences, approximately 10% of them singletons. V was clipped by 5 bases and J by 4 bases; unmatched bases: 6. The CDR3 is 15 residues long. The V and J genes are TRBV12-3 or TRBV12-4 and TRBJ2-3, with 10 bases lining up with TRBD1. The sample consisted of CD4+ T cells sorted from PBMCs, taken 5 days after the yellow fever booster vaccination. The receptor was isolated from a man younger than 35 who received the YFV17D yellow fever vaccine. The CDR3 sequence is CASSLRQGASDTQYF. The CDR3 coding sequence is TGTGCCAGCAGTCTCCGACAGGGGGCCTCAGATACGCAGTATTTT.